Following are 14 T cell receptor beta chains from one sample sequenced in a study of regulatory T cells in long-lasting Graves disease. Regarding time point: newly diagnosed GD, antithyroid drugs for less than 3 months. Isolated PBMC RNA provided the starting material for the TCR library. To make TCR beta libraries, researchers used iRepertoire HTBI primers and Arm-PCR of CDR3 regions. TCRdb analysed the multiplex PCR reads with MiXCR anew, one entry per CDR3 protein. The sample has roughly 430,000 distinct CDR3 sequences, 15% to 20% seen once. The same data also went into a second study, on T cells in Graves' hyperthyroidism and ophthalmopathy.

The specimen was peripheral blood mononuclear cells (PBMCs), collected at new diagnosis, from a patient treated with antithyroid drugs. The source is a woman aged 25 to 39 with Graves disease.

In this sample, this clonotype turned up a few times. The J gene is TRBJ2-7, the V gene TRBV25-1, with D possibly TRBD2 on 6 matching bases. Germline loops: CDR1 MGHDK, CDR2 SYGVNS. The V and J ends lost 7 bases and 0 bases respectively, with 22 bases between them. CDR3 size: 17 residues. CDR3 residues: CASTGRDLSFPSYEQYF. In DNA form, the CDR3 reads TGTGCCAGCACCGGGCGGGACCTTTCTTTCCCCTCCTACGAGCAGTACTTC.

This clonotype was counted ten times or more. CDR3 coding DNA: TGTGCCAGCAGCTTCGAACAGGGGGGCTTTGAGCAGTACTTC. Encoded protein: CASSFEQGGFEQYF. V gene TRBV7-8 combines with J gene TRBJ2-7; 8 bases are shared with TRBD1. Germline trimming cut 3 bases from V and 7 bases from J; bases unmatched to any gene: 8. CDR1 is SGHVS, CDR2 FQNEAQ, per germline. This CDR3 has 14 amino acids. The whole variable domain, filled in from reference TRBV7-8 and TRBJ2-7, reads GAGVSQSPRYKVAKRGQDVALRCDPISGHVSLFWYQQALGQGPEFLTYFQNEAQLDKSGLPSDRFFAERPEGSVSTLKIQRTQQEDSAVYLCASSFEQGGFEQYFGPGTRLTVT.

The chain carries TRBV6-1 and TRBJ2-7, with 9 nucleotides matching TRBD1. CDR1 and CDR2 from the germline V gene are MNHNS and SASEGT. Trimming took 6 bases from V and 6 from J; bases not matched to a gene: 9. The CDR3 runs to 14 residues. CDR3: CASRAGTGIGEQYF. Written as DNA, the CDR3 is TGTGCCAGCAGGGCCGGGACAGGGATCGGCGAGCAGTACTTC.

This clonotype was found many times. The gene calls are TRBV3-1 and TRBJ2-3; tentatively, D is TRBD2 (6 bases). Germline CDR1 is LGHDT and CDR2 is YNNKEL (reference sequence). The CDR3 has 17 residues. Trimming cost V 0 bases and J 5 bases, with 18 bases left between them. The CDR3 sequence is CASSQDEKAGLLDTQYF. In DNA form, the CDR3 reads TGTGCCAGCAGCCAAGACGAGAAGGCGGGACTGCTAGATACGCAGTATTTT.

This clonotype was recorded many times. This chain joins TRBV5-5 and TRBJ1-1; possible D gene TRBD1, 5 bases. This CDR3 contains 16 residues. V was cut by 4 bases and J by 0 bases, with 16 bases left in between. CDR1 and CDR2 from the germline V gene are SGHKS and YYEKEE (reference sequence). The CDR3 sequence is CASSPGHLLMNTEAFF. Here the CDR3 DNA reads TGTGCCAGCAGCCCCGGACATCTCCTCATGAACACTGAAGCTTTCTTT.

This clonotype was picked up many times. The CDR3 DNA reads as TGTGCCAGCAGTGAGTCAGCGGGAGGGGCCAATGAGCAGTTCTTC. Translation: CASSESAGGANEQFF. V gene TRBV2 combines with J gene TRBJ2-1; 10 bases align to TRBD2. Germline values: CDR1 SNHLY, CDR2 FYNNEI. The length of the CDR3 is 15 residues. Trimming took 3 bases from V and 6 from J; bases not matched to a gene: 5.

This clonotype was seen ten or more times. CDR3 loop: CASIMTAGADEQYF. CDR3 coding DNA: TGTGCCAGCATCATGACGGCGGGAGCCGACGAGCAGTACTTC. The V and J genes are TRBV2 and TRBJ2-7; 7 nucleotides line up with TRBD2. CDR1 and CDR2 (germline): SNHLY, FYNNEI. This CDR3 spans 14 amino acids. After removal of 7 bases from V and 5 bases from J, the junction contained 11 bases not matched to a gene. The entire variable domain, with the rest obtained from reference TRBV2 and TRBJ2-7, is as follows: EPEVTQTPSHQVTQMGQEVILRCVPISNHLYFYWYRQILGQKVEFLVSFYNNEISEKSEIFDDQFSVERPDGSNFTLKIRSTKLEDSAMYFCASIMTAGADEQYFGPGTRLTVT.

As to this clonotype: A junction end diverges from the germline sequence, so it may reflect a read error. The V call is TRBV6-9, the J call TRBJ1-1, with D hard to call. The germline gives CDR1 MNHGY, CDR2 SVAAGI. This CDR3 spans 13 amino acids. For the CDR3, the DNA is TGTGCCAGCAGTTACCTTTTTCGAACTGAAGCTTCCTTT. It codes for CASSYLFRTEASF.

This clonotype was seen many times. The J gene is TRBJ2-1, the V gene TRBV15, with 13 bases identical to TRBD2. Per the germline V gene, CDR1 is LNHNV and CDR2 is YYDKDF (reference sequence). There are 16 residues in the CDR3. Germline trimming cut 3 bases from V and 6 bases from J; bases unmatched to any gene: 5. As DNA, the CDR3 is TGTGCCACCAGCAGCAAACTAGCGGGAGGGCTCAATGAGCAGTTCTTC. Its protein is CATSSKLAGGLNEQFF.

This clonotype was recorded a few times. V and J are TRBV20-1 and TRBJ2-1, with 10 nucleotides matching TRBD2. Trimming cost V 1 base and J 1 base; bases outside gene matches: 13. The CDR3 extends over 19 amino acids. CDR1 and CDR2 (germline): DFQATT, SNEGSKA (reference sequence). The chain's CDR3 is CSARGEGLAGEKSYNEQFF. CDR3 bases: TGCAGTGCTAGAGGTGAGGGGCTAGCGGGAGAAAAATCCTACAATGAGCAGTTCTTC.

V is TRBV7-2 and J is TRBJ1-1; maybe TRBD1 (6 bases). The germline V gene encodes CDR1 SGHTA and CDR2 FQGNSA. V lost 5 bases to trimming and J lost 7 bases, with 17 bases between them. The CDR3 is made up of 14 amino acids. The CDR3 region has the DNA TGTGCCAGCAGCCTTTTCCGGGGGGGCCGTGAAGCTTTCTTT. Translated, it gives CASSLFRGGREAFF.

This clonotype was seen at least ten times. The chain uses TRBV27 and TRBJ2-1; 10 positions match TRBD2. The V gene's germline CDR1 is MNHEY and CDR2 SMNVEV (reference sequence). This CDR3 contains 18 residues. Trimming took 5 bases from V and 0 from J; bases not matched to a gene: 10. The CDR3 sequence is CASSPASGRGASYNEQFF. The CDR3 DNA reads TGTGCCAGCAGTCCGGCTAGCGGGAGAGGAGCCTCCTACAATGAGCAGTTCTTC.

This clonotype has ten or more counts. The chain has TRBV2 and TRBJ2-1; D is perhaps TRBD1 or TRBD2 (5 bases each). Trimming removed 2 bases from V and 1 base from J, with 12 bases in between. The germline CDR1 and CDR2 sequences are SNHLY and FYNNEI. The CDR3 loop spans 16 amino acids. In DNA, the CDR3 is TGTGCCAGCAGTGAATTTGAGGGGTTTTCCTACAATGAGCAGTTCTTC. It translates to CASSEFEGFSYNEQFF.

The chain couples TRBV2 to TRBJ2-4; D gene uncertain. This CDR3 is 14 amino acids long. Deletions cut 8 bases from V and 0 bases from J, with 11 bases between. The V gene's germline CDR1 is SNHLY and CDR2 FYNNEI. CDR3 coding DNA: TGTGCCAGCCAAAGGGCCCTAGCCAAAAACATTCAGTACTTC. Protein: CASQRALAKNIQYF. Variable domain in full (rest from reference TRBV2 and TRBJ2-4): EPEVTQTPSHQVTQMGQEVILRCVPISNHLYFYWYRQILGQKVEFLVSFYNNEISEKSEIFDDQFSVERPDGSNFTLKIRSTKLEDSAMYFCASQRALAKNIQYFGAGTRLSVL.